Listed below are T cell receptor beta chains from one sample, sequenced in a study of blood T cell repertoires in COVID-19. The data were produced by immunoSEQ multiplex PCR, yet TCRdb's version contains in-frame clones alone and is incomplete. The sample lists more than 80,000 clones, about 82% occurring once. Sequencing was performed on peripheral blood. The receptor source for this set is a man aged 80 or over with COVID-19, enrolled during active disease. Each CDR3 is given with its conserved first and last residue. Each record gives: J gene, clone size, D gene, V gene, CDR3 protein, CDR3 DNA. A D gene is named only where the DNA matches it firmly. Not all rows give a size; the values are once, few, many and, for expanded clones, a class.

TRBJ2-5 | - | - | TRBV11-2 | CASSGPWETQYF | TGTGCCAGCAGCGGGCCCTGGGAGACCCAGTACTTC
TRBJ2-1 | - | TRBD2 | TRBV28 | CASSDPGTSGSNEQFF | TGTGCCAGCAGTGACCCGGGGACTAGCGGGAGTAATGAGCAGTTCTTC
TRBJ1-2 | - | - | TRBV19 | CASSTGWPRDGYTF | TGTGCCAGTAGTACCGGCTGGCCGCGGGATGGCTACACCTTC
TRBJ1-1 | - | - | TRBV7-8 | CASSQRTDMNTEAFF | TGTGCCAGCAGCCAAAGAACAGACATGAACACTGAAGCTTTCTTT
TRBJ2-7 | - | TRBD2 | TRBV27 | CASTPLAGAREQYF | TGTGCCAGCACCCCACTAGCGGGAGCAAGAGAGCAGTACTTC
TRBJ1-1 | - | - | TRBV7-9 | CASSSQMNTEAFF | TGTGCCAGCAGCTCCCAGATGAACACTGAAGCTTTCTTT
TRBJ2-7 | - | TRBD2 | TRBV6-5 | CASRQTSGSPYEQYF | TGTGCCAGCAGACAGACTAGCGGGAGTCCCTACGAGCAGTACTTC
TRBJ2-5 | - | TRBD2 | TRBV9 | CASSGTSGSETQYF | TGTGCCAGCAGCGGGACTAGCGGGAGCGAGACCCAGTACTTC
TRBJ2-3 | - | - | TRBV7-9 | CASSISGSTDTQYF | TGTGCCAGCAGCATTAGCGGTAGCACAGATACGCAGTATTTT
TRBJ2-7 | few | TRBD1 | TRBV28 | CASRLPTGGTYEQYF | TGTGCCAGCAGACTTCCGACAGGGGGCACCTACGAGCAGTACTTC
TRBJ2-2 | few | - | TRBV7-2 | CASSLEGRAGELFF | TGTGCCAGCAGCTTGGAGGGTCGAGCCGGGGAGCTGTTTTTT
TRBJ2-7 | once | TRBD1 | TRBV5-1 | CASSLAGTGTWEQYF | TGCGCCAGCAGCTTGGCGGGGACAGGGACTTGGGAGCAGTACTTC
TRBJ1-4 | - | - | TRBV4-1 | CASSQAPQGPTEKLFF | TGCGCCAGCAGCCAGGCCCCGCAGGGCCCTACTGAAAAACTGTTTTTT
TRBJ1-4 | - | - | TRBV4-1 | CASSQESGNEKLFF | TGCGCCAGCAGCCAAGAGAGCGGGAATGAAAAACTGTTTTTT
TRBJ2-7 | - | - | TRBV4-2 | CASSQVTGQVYEQYF | TGTGCCAGCAGCCAAGTAACAGGGCAAGTCTACGAGCAGTACTTC
TRBJ1-2 | - | - | TRBV7-8 | CASIPSTGSWYGYTF | TGTGCCAGCATCCCTTCGACGGGATCCTGGTATGGCTACACCTTC
TRBJ2-3 | - | - | TRBV4-3 | CASSQGGRGTDTQYF | TGCGCCAGCAGCCAAGGGGGGCGGGGCACAGATACGCAGTATTTT
TRBJ1-5 | many | - | TRBV9 | CASSPGGHSNQPQHF | TGTGCCAGCAGCCCTGGGGGACACTCCAATCAGCCCCAGCATTTT
TRBJ2-7 | - | - | TRBV28 | CASSWSYEQYF | TGTGCCAGCAGTTGGAGCTACGAGCAGTACTTC
TRBJ2-1 | - | - | TRBV7-3 | CASSPLGSAYNEQFF | TGTGCCAGCAGCCCCCTCGGGAGTGCCTACAATGAGCAGTTCTTC
TRBJ1-2 | - | - | TRBV19 | CASSNPGWYYGYTF | TGTGCCAGTAGTAACCCAGGGTGGTACTATGGCTACACCTTC
TRBJ1-2 | - | - | TRBV10-3 | CAISESNRLNYGYTF | TGTGCCATCAGTGAGTCGAACAGGCTGAACTATGGCTACACCTTC
TRBJ2-5 | few | - | TRBV5-1 | CASSLAGTGPRETQYF | TGCGCCAGCAGCTTGGCCGGAACAGGGCCTAGGGAGACCCAGTACTTC
TRBJ1-1 | once | - | TRBV19 | CASSISGSMNTEAFF | TGTGCCAGTAGTATATCTGGCAGTATGAACACTGAAGCTTTCTTT
TRBJ2-7 | few | TRBD2 | TRBV6-5 | CASSYDGGSASYEQYF | TGTGCCAGCAGTTACGACGGCGGGAGTGCCTCCTACGAGCAGTACTTC
TRBJ2-7 | - | TRBD1 | TRBV28 | CASRQQGAIRAEQYF | TGTGCCAGCAGACAACAGGGGGCGATTCGGGCCGAGCAGTACTTC
TRBJ2-7 | - | TRBD1 | TRBV4-2 | CASSEQGARNEQYF | TGTGCCAGCAGCGAACAGGGGGCGCGCAACGAGCAGTACTTC
TRBJ1-2 | - | - | TRBV5-4 | CASSLGLQNYGYTF | TGTGCCAGCAGTTTGGGGCTTCAGAACTATGGCTACACCTTC
TRBJ2-1 | - | TRBD2 | TRBV4-2 | CASSQTSGSLYNEQFF | TGTGCCAGCAGCCAAACTAGCGGGAGTTTATACAATGAGCAGTTCTTC
TRBJ1-3 | few | TRBD1 | TRBV28 | CASSTLGQGAGNTIYF | TGTGCCAGCAGCACCTTAGGACAGGGGGCTGGAAACACCATATATTTT
TRBJ1-2 | - | - | TRBV7-2 | CASSLGTVSNYGYTF | TGTGCCAGCAGCTTAGGCACAGTCTCTAACTATGGCTACACCTTC
TRBJ1-5 | once | - | TRBV7-9 | CASSSSGQGEYQPQHF | TGTGCCAGCAGCTCCTCTGGTCAGGGTGAATATCAGCCCCAGCATTTT
TRBJ2-7 | - | - | TRBV18 | CASSPTGGYEQYF | TGTGCCAGCTCACCTACCGGGGGCTACGAGCAGTACTTC
TRBJ2-1 | - | TRBD2 | TRBV7-2 | CASSLVAGGLQEQFF | TGTGCCAGCAGCTTAGTAGCGGGAGGGCTGCAGGAGCAGTTCTTC
TRBJ2-3 | - | - | TRBV6-5 | CASSYELRSTDTQYF | TGTGCCAGCAGTTACGAACTACGGAGCACAGATACGCAGTATTTT